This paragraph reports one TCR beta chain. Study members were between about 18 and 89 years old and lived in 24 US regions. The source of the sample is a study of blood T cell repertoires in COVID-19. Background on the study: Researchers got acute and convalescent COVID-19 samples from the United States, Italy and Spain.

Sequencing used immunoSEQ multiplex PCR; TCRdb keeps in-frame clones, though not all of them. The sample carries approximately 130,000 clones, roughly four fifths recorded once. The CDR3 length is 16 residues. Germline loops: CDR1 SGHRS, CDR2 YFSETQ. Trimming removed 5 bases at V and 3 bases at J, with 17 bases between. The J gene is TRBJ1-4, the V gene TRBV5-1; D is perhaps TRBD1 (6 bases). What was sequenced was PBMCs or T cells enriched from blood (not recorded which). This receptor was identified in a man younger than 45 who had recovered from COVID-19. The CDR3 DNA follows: TGCGCCAGCAGTGAGGCTATCGGACAGCCTAATGAAAAACTGTTTTTT. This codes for CASSEAIGQPNEKLFF.